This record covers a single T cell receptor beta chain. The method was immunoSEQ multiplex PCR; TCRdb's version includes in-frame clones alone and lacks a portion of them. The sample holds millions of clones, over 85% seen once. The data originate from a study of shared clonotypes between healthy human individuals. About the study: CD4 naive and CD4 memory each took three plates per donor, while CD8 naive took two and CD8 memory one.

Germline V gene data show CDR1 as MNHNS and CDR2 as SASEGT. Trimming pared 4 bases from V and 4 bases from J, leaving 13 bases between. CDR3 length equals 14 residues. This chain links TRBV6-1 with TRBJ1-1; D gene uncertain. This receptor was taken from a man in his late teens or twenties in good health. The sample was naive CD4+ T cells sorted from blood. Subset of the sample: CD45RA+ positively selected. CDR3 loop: CASSVLRSGTEAFF. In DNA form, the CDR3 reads TGTGCCAGCAGTGTTCTCAGGTCAGGCACTGAAGCTTTCTTT.